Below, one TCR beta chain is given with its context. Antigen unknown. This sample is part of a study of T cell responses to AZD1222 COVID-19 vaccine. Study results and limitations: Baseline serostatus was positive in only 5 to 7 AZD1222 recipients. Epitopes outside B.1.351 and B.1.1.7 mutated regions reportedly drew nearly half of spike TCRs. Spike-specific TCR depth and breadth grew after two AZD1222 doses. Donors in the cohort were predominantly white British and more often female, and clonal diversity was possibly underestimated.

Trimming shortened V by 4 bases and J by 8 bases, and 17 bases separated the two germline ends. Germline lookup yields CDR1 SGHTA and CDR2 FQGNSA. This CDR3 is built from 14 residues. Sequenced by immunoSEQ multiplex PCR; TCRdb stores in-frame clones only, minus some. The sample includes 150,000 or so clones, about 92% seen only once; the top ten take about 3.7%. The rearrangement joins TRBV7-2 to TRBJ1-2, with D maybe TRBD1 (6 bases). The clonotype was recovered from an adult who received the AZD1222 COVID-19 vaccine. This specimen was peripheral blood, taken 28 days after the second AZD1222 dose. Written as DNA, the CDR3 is TGTGCCAGCAGCTCTGGGGGCAGGTTAAGCGGCTACACCTTC. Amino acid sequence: CASSSGGRLSGYTF.